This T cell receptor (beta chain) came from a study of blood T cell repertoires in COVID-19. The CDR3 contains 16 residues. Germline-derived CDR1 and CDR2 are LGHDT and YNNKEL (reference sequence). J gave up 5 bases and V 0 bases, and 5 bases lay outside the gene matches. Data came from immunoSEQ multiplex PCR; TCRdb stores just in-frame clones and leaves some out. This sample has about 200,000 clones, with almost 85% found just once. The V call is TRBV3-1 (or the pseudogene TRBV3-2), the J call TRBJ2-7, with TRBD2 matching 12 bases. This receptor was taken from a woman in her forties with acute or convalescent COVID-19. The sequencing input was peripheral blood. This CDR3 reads CASSQETSGSYDEQYF. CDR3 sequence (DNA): TGTGCCAGCAGCCAAGAGACTAGCGGGAGTTACGACGAGCAGTACTTC.